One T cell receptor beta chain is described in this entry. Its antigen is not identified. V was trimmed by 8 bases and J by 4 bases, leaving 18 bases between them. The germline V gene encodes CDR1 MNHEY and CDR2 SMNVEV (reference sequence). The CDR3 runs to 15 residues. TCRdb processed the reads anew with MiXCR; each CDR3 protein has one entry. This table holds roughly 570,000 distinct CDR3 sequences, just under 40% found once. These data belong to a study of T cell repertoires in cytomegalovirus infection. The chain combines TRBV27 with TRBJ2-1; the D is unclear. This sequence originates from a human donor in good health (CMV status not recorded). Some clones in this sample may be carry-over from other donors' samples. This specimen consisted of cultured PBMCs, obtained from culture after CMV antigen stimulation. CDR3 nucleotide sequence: TGTGCCAGCGGTCGTTCCCGGGCCGTATACAATGAGCAGTTCTTC. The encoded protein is CASGRSRAVYNEQFF.